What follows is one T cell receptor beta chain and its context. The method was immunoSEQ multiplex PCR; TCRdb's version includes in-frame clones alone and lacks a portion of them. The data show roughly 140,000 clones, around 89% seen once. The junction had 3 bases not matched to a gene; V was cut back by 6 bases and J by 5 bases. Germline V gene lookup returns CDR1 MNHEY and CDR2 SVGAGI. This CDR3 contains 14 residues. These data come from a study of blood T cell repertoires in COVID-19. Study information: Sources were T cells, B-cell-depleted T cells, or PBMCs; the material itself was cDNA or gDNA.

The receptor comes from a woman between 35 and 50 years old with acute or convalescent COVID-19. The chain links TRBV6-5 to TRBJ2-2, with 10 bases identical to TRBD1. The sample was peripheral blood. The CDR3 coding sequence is TGTGCCAGCAGCCTGGGACAGGGGACCGGGGAGCTGTTTTTT. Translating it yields CASSLGQGTGELFF.